The present T cell receptor beta chain was sequenced within a study of beta chain features in type 1 diabetes. Every isolated RNA sample was fully reverse transcribed, so sequencing captured expressed TCRB transcripts. TCRdb's copy holds only in-frame clones and misses some; the assay was immunoSEQ multiplex PCR. Of 450,000 to 550,000 clones listed, 25% to 35% are singletons. Germline CDR1 and CDR2: MDHEN and SYDVKM. The CDR3 has 12 amino acids. Trimming shortened V by 5 bases and J by 0 bases, and 4 bases separated the two germline ends. The chain couples TRBV28 to TRBJ1-1; D remains unclear. The source is a man younger than 35 in good health. The source material was naive CD4+ T cells from blood. CDR3 sequence reads: CASSGVNTEAFF. CDR3 sequence (DNA): TGTGCCAGCAGTGGGGTGAACACTGAAGCTTTCTTT.